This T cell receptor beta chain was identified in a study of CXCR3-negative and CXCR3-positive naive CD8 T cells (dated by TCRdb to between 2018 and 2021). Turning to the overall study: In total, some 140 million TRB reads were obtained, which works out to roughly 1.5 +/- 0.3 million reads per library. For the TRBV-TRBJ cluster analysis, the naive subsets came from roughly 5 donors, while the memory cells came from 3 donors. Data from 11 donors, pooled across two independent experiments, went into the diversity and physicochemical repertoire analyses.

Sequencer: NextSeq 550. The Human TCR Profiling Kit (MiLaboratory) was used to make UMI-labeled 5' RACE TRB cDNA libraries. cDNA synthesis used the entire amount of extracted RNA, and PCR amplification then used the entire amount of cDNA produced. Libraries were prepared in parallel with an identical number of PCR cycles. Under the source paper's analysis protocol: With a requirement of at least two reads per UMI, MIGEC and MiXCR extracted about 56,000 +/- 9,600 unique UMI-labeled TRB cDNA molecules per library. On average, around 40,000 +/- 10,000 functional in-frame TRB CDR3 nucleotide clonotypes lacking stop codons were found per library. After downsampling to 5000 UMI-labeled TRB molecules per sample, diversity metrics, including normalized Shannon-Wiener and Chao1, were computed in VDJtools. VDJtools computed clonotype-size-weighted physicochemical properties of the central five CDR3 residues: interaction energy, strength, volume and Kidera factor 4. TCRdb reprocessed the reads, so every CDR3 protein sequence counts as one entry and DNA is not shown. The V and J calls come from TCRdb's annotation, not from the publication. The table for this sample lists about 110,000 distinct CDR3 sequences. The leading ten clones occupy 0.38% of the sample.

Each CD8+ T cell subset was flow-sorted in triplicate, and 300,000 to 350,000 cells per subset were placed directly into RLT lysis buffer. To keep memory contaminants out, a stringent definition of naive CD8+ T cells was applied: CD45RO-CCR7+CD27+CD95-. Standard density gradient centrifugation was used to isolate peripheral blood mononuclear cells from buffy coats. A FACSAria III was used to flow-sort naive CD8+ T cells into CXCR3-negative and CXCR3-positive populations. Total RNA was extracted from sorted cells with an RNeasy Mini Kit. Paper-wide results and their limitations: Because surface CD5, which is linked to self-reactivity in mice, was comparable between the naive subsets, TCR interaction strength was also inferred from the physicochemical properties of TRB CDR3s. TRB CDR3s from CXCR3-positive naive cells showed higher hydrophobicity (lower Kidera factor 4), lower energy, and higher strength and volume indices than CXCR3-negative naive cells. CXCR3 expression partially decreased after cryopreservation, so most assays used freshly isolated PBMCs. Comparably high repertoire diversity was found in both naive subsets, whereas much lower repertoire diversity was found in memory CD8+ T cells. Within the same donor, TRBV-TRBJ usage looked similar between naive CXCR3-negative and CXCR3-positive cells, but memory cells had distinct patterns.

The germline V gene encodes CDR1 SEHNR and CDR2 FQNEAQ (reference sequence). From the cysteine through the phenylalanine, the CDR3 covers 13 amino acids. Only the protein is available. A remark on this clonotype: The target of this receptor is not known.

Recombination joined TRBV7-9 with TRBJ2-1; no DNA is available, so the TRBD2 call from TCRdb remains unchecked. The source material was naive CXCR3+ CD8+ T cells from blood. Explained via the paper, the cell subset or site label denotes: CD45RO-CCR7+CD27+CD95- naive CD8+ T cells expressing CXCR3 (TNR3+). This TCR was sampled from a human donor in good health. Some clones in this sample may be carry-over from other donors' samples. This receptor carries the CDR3 CASSLGEGNEQFF.